One T cell receptor beta chain is described in this entry. Libraries of TRB cDNA were made by 5' RACE and carried UMIs. For each CDR3 protein, TCRdb gives one entry from its re-call of the 5' RACE reads, without DNA. The table gives approximately 56,000 distinct CDR3 sequences; the top ten clones make up approximately 1.5% of it. This entry belongs to a study of CXCR3-negative and CXCR3-positive naive CD8 T cells. Germline V CDR1 and CDR2: SGHDN, FVKESK. The CDR3 sequence is 12 residues long. The TCR comes from a human donor in good health. Some clones in this sample may be carry-over from other donors' samples. The material sequenced was naive CXCR3- CD8+ T cells from blood. Specified subset: CD45RO-CCR7+CD27+CD95- naive CD8+ T cells lacking CXCR3 (TNR3-). This chain uses TRBV14 with TRBJ2-2; the D gene TCRdb calls, TRBD1, cannot be checked with no DNA. CDR3 in amino acids: CASSHPPGELFF. Supplemented by reference TRBV14 and TRBJ2-2, the full variable domain reads EAGVTQFPSHSVIEKGQTVTLRCDPISGHDNLYWYRRVMGKEIKFLLHFVKESKQDESGMPNNRFLAERTGGTYSTLKVQPAELEDSGVYFCASSHPPGELFFGEGSRLTVL.